This T cell receptor (beta chain) was identified during a study of blood T cell repertoires in COVID-19 (TCRdb year 2020). Regarding the study in general: Samples from collaborators originated in the United States, Italy and Spain and spanned both the acute and convalescent phases of COVID-19. The prospective study material was composed of cDNA or gDNA derived from T cells, B-cell-depleted T cells, or PBMCs. The samples were drawn from the first 160 participants of the ongoing ImmuneRACE study and from 1,254 subjects provided by 6 global collaborators. The sample metadata nearly always contained a de-identified subject ID, COVID-19 status, age in years and sex. A freely available public database, intended as a resource for researchers studying the immune response to SARS-CoV-2, is where the repertoires were released. Where available, HLA class I and class II types were obtained from metadata supplied by the sample provider rather than from assay-based typing. Deeply sampled blood TCRbeta repertoires from subjects exposed to, actively infected with, or recovered from COVID-19 were included in the dataset. Overall study results and their limits: The quantity of clinical and demographic metadata differed by source and by participant and was supplied without curation.

Points on this clone: This clone's antigen is unknown. No much larger clonotype is one base removed from it; base qualities were not supplied.

Collaborating institutions collected whole blood in K2EDTA tubes following their own protocols. For TCRbeta analysis, collaborators shipped samples as frozen whole blood, isolated PBMCs, or DNA extracted from either of those sample types. TCRbeta CDR3 regions were amplified from genomic DNA by means of the immunoSEQ Assay, a bias-controlled multiplex PCR. On the study's bioinformatics: The number of nucleated cells in each sample was estimated from the amplification of reference gene primers within the assay. To quantify the absolute abundance of each unique TCRbeta CDR3 rearrangement, sequence reads were collapsed and filtered. For each sample, productive Simpson clonality was calculated by taking the square root of Simpson's diversity index across productive rearrangements. TCRdb took this table from immuneACCESS and kept in-frame rearrangements with V and J called. Such tables lack part of the clones; where checked against another copy, unresolved V genes explain under half of the gap, and the rest is unexplained. The DNA gave D and trimming, while V, J and clone size come from that table. The sample table shows about 120,000 clones, and around 86% are seen once. Under 13% of the sample is taken by the ten largest.

Sequencing used peripheral blood. The clonotype comes from a man older than 75 with acute or convalescent COVID-19.

CDR3 reads: CASSVLGLAGLYNEQFF. In nucleotides, the sequence is TGTGCCAGCAGCGTCCTGGGTCTAGCGGGTTTATACAATGAGCAGTTCTTC. This receptor chain uses TRBV28 and TRBJ2-1, and 8 junction bases match TRBD2. V is pruned by 6 bases and J by 4 bases, leaving 14 bases of the junction without a gene match. The CDR3 starts with the cysteine, ends with the phenylalanine, and has 17 residues. Only CDR3 DNA is held: 51 bases, read in frame from base 1. The CDR1 and CDR2 encoded by the germline V gene are MDHEN and SYDVKM.